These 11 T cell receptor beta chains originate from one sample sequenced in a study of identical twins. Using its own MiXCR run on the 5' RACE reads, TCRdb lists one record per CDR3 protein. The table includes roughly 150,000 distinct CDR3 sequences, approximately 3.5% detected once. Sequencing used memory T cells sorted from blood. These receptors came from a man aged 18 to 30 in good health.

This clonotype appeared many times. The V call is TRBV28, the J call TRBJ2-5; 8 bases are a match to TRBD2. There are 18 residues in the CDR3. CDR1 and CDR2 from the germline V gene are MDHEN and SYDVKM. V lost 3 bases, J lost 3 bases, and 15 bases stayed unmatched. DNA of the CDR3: TGTGCCAGCAGTTTGGGGGACTACCGACTAGCGCCGGAAGAGACCCAGTACTTC. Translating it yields CASSLGDYRLAPEETQYF.

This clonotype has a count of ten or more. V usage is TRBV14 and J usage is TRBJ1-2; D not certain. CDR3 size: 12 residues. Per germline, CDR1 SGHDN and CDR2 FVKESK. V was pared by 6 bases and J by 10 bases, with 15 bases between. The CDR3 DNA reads TGTGCCAGCAGTCGGGCTTCGCTTGACTACACCTTC. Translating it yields CASSRASLDYTF.

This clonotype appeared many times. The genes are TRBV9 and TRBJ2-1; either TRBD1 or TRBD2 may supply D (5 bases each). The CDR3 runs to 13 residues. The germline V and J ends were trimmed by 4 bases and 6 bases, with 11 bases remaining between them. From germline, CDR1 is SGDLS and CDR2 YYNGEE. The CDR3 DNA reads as TGTGCCAGCAGCATTGGGACCTCCAATGAGCAGTTCTTC. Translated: CASSIGTSNEQFF. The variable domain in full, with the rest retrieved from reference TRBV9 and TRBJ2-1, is DSGVTQTPKHLITATGQRVTLRCSPRSGDLSVYWYQQSLDQGLQFLIQYYNGEERAKGNILERFSAQQFPDLHSELNLSSLELGDSALYFCASSIGTSNEQFFGPGTRLTVL.

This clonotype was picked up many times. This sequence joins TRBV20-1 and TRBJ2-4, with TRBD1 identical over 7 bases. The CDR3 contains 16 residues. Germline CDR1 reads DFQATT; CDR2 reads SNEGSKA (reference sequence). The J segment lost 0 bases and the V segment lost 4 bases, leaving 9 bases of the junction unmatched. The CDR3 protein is CSANGQEELAKNIQYF. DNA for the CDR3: TGCAGTGCTAATGGACAGGAAGAATTAGCCAAAAACATTCAGTACTTC.

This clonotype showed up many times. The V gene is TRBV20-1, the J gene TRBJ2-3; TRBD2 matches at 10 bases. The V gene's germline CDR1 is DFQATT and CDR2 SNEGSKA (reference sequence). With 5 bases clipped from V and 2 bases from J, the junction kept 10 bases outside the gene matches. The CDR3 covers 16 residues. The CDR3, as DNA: TGCAGTGCTTTCAGAGGAAGCGGGAGGGCCACAGATACGCAGTATTTT. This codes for CSAFRGSGRATDTQYF.

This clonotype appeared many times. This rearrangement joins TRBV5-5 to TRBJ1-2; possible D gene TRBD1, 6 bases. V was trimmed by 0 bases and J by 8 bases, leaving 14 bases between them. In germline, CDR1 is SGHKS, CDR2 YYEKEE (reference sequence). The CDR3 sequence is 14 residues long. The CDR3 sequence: CASSLDPGAGGYTF. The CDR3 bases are TGTGCCAGCAGCTTGGATCCGGGGGCAGGAGGCTACACCTTC. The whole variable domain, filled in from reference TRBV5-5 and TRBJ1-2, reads DAGVTQSPTHLIKTRGQQVTLRCSPISGHKSVSWYQQVLGQGPQFIFQYYEKEERGRGNFPDRFSARQFPNYSSELNVNALLLGDSALYLCASSLDPGAGGYTFGSGTRLTVV.

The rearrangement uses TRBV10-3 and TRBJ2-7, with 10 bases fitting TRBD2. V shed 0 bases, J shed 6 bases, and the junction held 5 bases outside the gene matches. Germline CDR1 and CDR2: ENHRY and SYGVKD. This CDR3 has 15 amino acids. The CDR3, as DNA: TGTGCCATCAGTGAGTCGGCTACTAGCGGGATCGAGCAGTACTTC. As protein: CAISESATSGIEQYF.

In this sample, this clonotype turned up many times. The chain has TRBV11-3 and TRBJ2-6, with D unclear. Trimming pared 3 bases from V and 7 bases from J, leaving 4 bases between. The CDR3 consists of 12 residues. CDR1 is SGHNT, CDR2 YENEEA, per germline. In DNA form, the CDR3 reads TGTGCCAGCAGCTTCCTTGCCAACGTCCTGACTTTC. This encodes CASSFLANVLTF. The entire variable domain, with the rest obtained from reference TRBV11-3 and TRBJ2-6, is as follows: EAGVVQSPRYKIIEKKQPVAFWCNPISGHNTLYWYLQNLGQGPELLIRYENEEAVDDSQLPKDRFSAERLKGVDSTLKIQPAELGDSAVYLCASSFLANVLTFGAGSRLTVL.

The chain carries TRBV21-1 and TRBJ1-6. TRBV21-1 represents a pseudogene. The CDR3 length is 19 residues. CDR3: CASSKIGVGFRGRRSPLHF. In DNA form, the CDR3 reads TGTGCCAGCAGCAAAATCGGGGTTGGTTTTCGGGGGAGGAGATCACCCCTCCACTTT.

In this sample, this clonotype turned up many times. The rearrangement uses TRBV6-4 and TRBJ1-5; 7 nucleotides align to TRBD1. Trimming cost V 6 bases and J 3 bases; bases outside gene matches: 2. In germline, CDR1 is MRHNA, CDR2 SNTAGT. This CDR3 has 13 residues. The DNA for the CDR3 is TGTGCCAGCAGAGGACAGGTCAATCAGCCCCAGCATTTT. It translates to CASRGQVNQPQHF.

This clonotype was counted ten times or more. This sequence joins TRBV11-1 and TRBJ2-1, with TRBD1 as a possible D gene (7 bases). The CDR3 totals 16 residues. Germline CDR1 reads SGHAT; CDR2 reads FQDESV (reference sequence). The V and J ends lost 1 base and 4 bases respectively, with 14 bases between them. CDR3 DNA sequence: TGTGCCAGCAGCTTAGAGGCGGGACAGCTATACAATGAGCAGTTCTTC. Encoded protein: CASSLEAGQLYNEQFF. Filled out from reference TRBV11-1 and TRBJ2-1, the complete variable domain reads EAEVAQSPRYKITEKSQAVAFWCDPISGHATLYWYRQILGQGPELLVQFQDESVVDDSQLPKDRFSAERLKGVDSTLKIQPAELGDSAMYLCASSLEAGQLYNEQFFGPGTRLTVL.